This T cell receptor (beta chain) was retrieved from a study of T cells expressing NK-cell markers. From the 5' RACE reads, TCRdb lists one entry per CDR3 protein and no DNA. The sample has some 500,000 distinct CDR3 sequences. Germline values: CDR1 SGHDT, CDR2 YYEEEE. The length of the CDR3 is 16 residues. Sequenced material: blood T cells: a sorted CD56 or NKG2C T cell subset, CD4+ or CD8+ T cells, or bulk PBMC T cells (not recorded which). The rearrangement joins TRBV5-6 to TRBJ1-1. The receptor's source is a woman between 45 and 65 years old in good health. The CDR3 here is CASSLVRTSMNTEAFF.